This T cell receptor (beta chain) was recorded in a study of blood T cell repertoires in COVID-19. This clone occurred once. Germline V gene lookup returns CDR1 SNHLY and CDR2 FYNNEI. V was pared by 4 bases and J by 1 base, with 3 bases of the junction left unmatched. This CDR3 is 16 amino acids long. Data came from immunoSEQ multiplex PCR; TCRdb stores just in-frame clones and leaves some out. The table has about 130,000 clones, more than 60% seen once. The rearrangement links TRBV2 to TRBJ2-2; 10 nucleotides line up with TRBD2. The receptor was isolated from a woman aged 70 to 79 with acute or convalescent COVID-19. What was sequenced was peripheral blood. DNA for the CDR3: TGTGCCAGCAGTGGAAGGACTAGCGGGAACACCGGGGAGCTGTTTTTT. This codes for CASSGRTSGNTGELFF.